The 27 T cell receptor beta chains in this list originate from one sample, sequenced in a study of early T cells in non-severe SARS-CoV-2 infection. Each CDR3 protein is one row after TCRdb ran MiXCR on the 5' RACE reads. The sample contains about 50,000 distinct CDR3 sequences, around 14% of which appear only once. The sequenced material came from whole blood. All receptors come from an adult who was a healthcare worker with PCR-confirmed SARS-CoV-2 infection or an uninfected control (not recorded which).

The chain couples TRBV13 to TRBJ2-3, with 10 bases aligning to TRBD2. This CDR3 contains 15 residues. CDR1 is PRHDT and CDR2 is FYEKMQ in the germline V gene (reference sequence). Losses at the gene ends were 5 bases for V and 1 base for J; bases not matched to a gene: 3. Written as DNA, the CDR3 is TGTGCCAGCAGCAGCGGGACTAGCGGCACAGATACGCAGTATTTT. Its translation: CASSSGTSGTDTQYF.

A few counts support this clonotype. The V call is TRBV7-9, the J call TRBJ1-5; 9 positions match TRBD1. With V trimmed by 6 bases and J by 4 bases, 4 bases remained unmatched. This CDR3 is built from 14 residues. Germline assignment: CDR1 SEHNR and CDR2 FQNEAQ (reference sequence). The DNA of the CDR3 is TGTGCCAGCAGTCCAGGACAGGGGAATCAGCCCCAGCATTTT. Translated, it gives CASSPGQGNQPQHF.

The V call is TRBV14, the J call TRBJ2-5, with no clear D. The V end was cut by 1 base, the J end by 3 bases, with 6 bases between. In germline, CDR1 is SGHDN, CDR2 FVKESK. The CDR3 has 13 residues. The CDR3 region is CASSQGSEETQYF. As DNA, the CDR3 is TGTGCCAGCAGCCAAGGGTCGGAAGAGACCCAGTACTTC.

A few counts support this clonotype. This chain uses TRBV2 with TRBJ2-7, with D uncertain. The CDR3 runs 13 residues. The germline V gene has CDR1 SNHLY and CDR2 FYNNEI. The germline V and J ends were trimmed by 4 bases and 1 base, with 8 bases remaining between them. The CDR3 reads CASSGYLSYEQYF. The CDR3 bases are TGTGCCAGCAGTGGTTACTTATCCTACGAGCAGTACTTC.

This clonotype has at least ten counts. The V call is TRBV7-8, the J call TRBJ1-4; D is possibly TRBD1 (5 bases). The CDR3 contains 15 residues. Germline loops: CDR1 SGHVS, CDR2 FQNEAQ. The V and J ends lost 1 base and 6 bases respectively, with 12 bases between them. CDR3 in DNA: TGTGCCAGCAGCTTAGGGGGCAGAGAGGATGAAAAACTGTTTTTT. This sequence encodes CASSLGGREDEKLFF.

The CDR3 protein is CASSPQGIGYTF. CDR3 bases: TGTGCCAGCAGTCCCCAGGGGATTGGCTACACCTTC. The V and J genes are TRBV2 and TRBJ1-2; possibly TRBD1 for D (6 bases). CDR3 length equals 12 residues. In germline, CDR1 is SNHLY, CDR2 FYNNEI. V gave up 5 bases and J gave up 7 bases, with 11 bases separating them.

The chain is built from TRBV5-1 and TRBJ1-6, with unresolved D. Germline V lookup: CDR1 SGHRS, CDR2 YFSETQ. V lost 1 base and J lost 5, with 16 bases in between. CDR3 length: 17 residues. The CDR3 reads CASSLSTGRFDNSPLHF. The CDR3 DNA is TGCGCCAGCAGCTTGAGCACCGGCCGGTTTGATAATTCACCCCTCCACTTT.

This CDR3 is CSVLETVNSPLHF. In nucleotides, the CDR3 is TGCAGTGTCTTGGAGACGGTTAATTCACCCCTCCACTTT. The chain combines TRBV20-1 with TRBJ1-6; D is undetermined. Trimming cost V 7 bases and J 6 bases, with 13 bases left between them. CDR1 and CDR2 (germline): DFQATT, SNEGSKA (reference sequence). This CDR3 comprises 13 residues.

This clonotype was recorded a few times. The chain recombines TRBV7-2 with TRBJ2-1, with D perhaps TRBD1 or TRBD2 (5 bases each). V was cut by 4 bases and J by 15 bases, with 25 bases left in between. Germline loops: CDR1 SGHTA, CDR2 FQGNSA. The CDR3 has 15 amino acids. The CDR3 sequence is CASSSGPPGVNDVFF. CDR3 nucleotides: TGTGCCAGCAGCTCGGGACCCCCTGGGGTCAATGATGTGTTCTTC.

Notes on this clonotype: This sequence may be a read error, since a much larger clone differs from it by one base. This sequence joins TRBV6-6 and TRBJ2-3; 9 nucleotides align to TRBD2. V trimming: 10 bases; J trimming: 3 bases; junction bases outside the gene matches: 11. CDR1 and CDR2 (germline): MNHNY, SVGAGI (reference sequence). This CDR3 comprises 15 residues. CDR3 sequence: CANRSSGGLTDTQYF. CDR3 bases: TGTGCCAACAGATCCAGCGGGGGGTTAACAGATACGCAGTATTTT.

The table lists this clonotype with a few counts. In DNA form, the CDR3 reads TGTGCCAGCAGCCTATCGGACAGAACAGATACGCAGTATTTT. This gives the protein CASSLSDRTDTQYF. The chain carries TRBV7-9 and TRBJ2-3; D perhaps matches TRBD1 (6 bases). Germline CDR1 SEHNR, CDR2 FQNEAQ (reference sequence). Trimming stripped 5 bases from V and 3 bases from J, with 12 bases between. This CDR3 has 14 residues.

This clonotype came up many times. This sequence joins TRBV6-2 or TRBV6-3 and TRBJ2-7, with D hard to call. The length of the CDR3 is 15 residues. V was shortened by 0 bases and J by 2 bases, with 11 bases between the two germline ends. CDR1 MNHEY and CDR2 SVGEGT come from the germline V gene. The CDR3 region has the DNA TGTGCCAGCAGTTACTCGGCCGGGTCTACCTACGAGCAGTACTTC. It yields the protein CASSYSAGSTYEQYF.

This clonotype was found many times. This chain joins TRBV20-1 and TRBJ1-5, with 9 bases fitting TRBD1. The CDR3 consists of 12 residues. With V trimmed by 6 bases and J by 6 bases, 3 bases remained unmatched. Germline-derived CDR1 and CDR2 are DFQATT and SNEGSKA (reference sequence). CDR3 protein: CSATGGGQPQHF. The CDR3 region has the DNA TGCAGTGCAACAGGGGGCGGTCAGCCCCAGCATTTT.

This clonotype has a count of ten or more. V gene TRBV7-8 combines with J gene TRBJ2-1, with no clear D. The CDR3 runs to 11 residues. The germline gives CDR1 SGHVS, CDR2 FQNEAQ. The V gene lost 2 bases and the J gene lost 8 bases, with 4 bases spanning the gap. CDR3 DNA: TGTGCCAGCAGCTTACCCGATGAGCAGTTCTTC. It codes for CASSLPDEQFF.

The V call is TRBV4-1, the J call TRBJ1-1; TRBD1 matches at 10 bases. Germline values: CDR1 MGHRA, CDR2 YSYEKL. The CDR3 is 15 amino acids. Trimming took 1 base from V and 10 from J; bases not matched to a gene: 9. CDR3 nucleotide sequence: TGCGCCAGCAGCCAAGGCCGGGACAGGGGTTTGTTAGCTTTCTTT. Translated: CASSQGRDRGLLAFF.

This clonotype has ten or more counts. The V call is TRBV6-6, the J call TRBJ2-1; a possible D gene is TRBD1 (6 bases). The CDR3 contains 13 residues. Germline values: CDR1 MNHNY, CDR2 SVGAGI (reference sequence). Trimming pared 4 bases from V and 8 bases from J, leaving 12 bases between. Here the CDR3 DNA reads TGTGCCAGCAGTTCACAGGGACGTCATGAGCAGTTCTTC. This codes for CASSSQGRHEQFF.

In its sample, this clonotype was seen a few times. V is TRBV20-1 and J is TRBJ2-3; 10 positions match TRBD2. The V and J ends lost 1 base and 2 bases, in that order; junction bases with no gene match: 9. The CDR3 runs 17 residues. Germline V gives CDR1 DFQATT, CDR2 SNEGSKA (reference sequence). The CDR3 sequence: CSARGLAGVTSTDTQYF. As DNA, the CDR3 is TGCAGTGCTAGAGGGCTAGCGGGGGTCACCTCCACAGATACGCAGTATTTT.

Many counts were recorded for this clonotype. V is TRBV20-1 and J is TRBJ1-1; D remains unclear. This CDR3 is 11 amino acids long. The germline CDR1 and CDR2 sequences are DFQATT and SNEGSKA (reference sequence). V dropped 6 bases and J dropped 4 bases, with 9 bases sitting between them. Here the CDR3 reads CSAPSGTEAFF. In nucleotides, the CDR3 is TGCAGTGCCCCCTCGGGCACTGAAGCTTTCTTT.

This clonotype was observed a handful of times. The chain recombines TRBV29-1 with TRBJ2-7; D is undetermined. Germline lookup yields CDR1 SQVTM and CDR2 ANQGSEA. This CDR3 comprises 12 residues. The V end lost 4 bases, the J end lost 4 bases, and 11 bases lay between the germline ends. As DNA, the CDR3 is TGCAGCGTTGTCCAGGACCGATACGAGCAGTACTTC. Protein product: CSVVQDRYEQYF.

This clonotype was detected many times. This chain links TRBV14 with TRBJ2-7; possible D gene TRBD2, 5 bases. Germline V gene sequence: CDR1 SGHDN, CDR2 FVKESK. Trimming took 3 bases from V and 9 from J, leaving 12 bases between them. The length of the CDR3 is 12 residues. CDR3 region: CASSQEEAWQYF. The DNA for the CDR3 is TGTGCCAGCAGCCAGGAGGAGGCTTGGCAGTACTTC.

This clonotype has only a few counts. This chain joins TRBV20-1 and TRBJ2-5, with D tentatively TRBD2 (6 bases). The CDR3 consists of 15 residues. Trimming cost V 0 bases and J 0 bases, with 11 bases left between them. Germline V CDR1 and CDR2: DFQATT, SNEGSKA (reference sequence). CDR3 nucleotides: TGCAGTGCTAGAGAACTCGCGGGGTACCAAGAGACCCAGTACTTC. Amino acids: CSARELAGYQETQYF.

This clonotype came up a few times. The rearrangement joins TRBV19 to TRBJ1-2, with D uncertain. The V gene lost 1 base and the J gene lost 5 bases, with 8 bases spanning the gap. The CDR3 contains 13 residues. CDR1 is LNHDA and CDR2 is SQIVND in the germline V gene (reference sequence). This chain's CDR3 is CASSIGSAYGYTF. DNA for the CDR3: TGTGCCAGTAGTATAGGGTCAGCATATGGCTACACCTTC.

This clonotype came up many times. CDR3 coding DNA: TGCGCCAGCAGCTTAGATACCCTAGGGGAATACCGACTGGAGAAAAACATTCAGTACTTC. This translates into CASSLDTLGEYRLEKNIQYF. V gene TRBV5-1 combines with J gene TRBJ2-4, with TRBD1 as a possible D gene (5 bases). In germline, CDR1 is SGHRS, CDR2 YFSETQ. The germline V and J ends were trimmed by 2 bases and 4 bases, with 28 bases remaining between them. The CDR3 has 20 amino acids.

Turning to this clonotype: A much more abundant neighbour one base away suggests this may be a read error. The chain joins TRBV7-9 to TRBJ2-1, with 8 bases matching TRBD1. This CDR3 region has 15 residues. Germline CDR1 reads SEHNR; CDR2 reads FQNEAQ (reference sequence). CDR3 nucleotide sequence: TGTGCCAGCAGCTTCGGCAGGGGGCGCGACAATGAGCAGATCTTC. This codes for CASSFGRGRDNEQIF.

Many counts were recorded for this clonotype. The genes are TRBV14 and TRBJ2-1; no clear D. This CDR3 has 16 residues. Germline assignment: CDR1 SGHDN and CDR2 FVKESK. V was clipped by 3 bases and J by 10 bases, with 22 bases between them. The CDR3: CASSHGSDGLYLEQFF. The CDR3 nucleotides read TGTGCCAGCAGCCATGGGTCGGACGGCCTGTATTTGGAGCAGTTCTTC.

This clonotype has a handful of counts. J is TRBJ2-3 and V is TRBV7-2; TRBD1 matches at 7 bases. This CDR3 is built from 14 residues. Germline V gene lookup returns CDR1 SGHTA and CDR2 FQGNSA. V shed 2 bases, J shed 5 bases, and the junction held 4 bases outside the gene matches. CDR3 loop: CASSLIGTVDTQYF. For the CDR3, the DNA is TGTGCCAGCAGCTTAATAGGGACAGTAGATACGCAGTATTTT.

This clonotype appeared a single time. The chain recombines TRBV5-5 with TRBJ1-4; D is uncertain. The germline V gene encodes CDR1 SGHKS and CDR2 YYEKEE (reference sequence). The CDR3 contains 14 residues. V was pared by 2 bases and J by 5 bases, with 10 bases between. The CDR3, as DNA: TGTGCCAGCAGCTTATTACTAGGGAATGAAAAACTGTTTTTT. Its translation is CASSLLLGNEKLFF. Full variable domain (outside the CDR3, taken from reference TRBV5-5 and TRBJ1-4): DAGVTQSPTHLIKTRGQQVTLRCSPISGHKSVSWYQQVLGQGPQFIFQYYEKEERGRGNFPDRFSARQFPNYSSELNVNALLLGDSALYLCASSLLLGNEKLFFGSGTQLSVL.